This TCR beta chain stems from a study of T-cell reconstitution after alpha-beta-depleted transplantation in children. A TCRbeta library incorporating unique molecular identifiers was prepared. Using its own MiXCR run on the PCR reads, TCRdb lists one record per CDR3 protein. The sample holds about 270,000 distinct CDR3 sequences, around 9.6% seen once. This clonotype was seen ten or more times. The sequence derives from a human donor who donated a stem cell graft to a child with SCID. The starting material was PBMCs from the stem cell graft donor, obtained from the stem cell graft.

The CDR3 DNA is TGCGCCAGCAGCCGACTTGGTGGTGAGGGCAATGAGCAGTTCTTC. Amino acids: CASSRLGGEGNEQFF. The chain couples TRBV5-1 to TRBJ2-1; D might be TRBD2 (5 bases). This CDR3 is built from 15 residues. In germline, CDR1 is SGHRS, CDR2 YFSETQ. V was trimmed by 4 bases and J by 6 bases, leaving 17 bases between them.